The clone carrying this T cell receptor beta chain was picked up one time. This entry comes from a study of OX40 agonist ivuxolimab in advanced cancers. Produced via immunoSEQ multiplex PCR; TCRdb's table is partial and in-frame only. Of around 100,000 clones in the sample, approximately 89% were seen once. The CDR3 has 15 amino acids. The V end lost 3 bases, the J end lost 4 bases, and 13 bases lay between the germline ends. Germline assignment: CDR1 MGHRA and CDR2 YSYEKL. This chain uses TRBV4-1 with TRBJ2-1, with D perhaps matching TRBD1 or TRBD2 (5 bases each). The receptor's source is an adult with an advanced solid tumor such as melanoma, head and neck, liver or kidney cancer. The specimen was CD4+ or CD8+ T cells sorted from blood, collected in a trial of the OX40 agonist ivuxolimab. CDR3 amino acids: CASSQVGVSYNEQFF. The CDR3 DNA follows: TGCGCCAGCAGCCAGGTGGGGGTATCATACAATGAGCAGTTCTTC.